This T cell receptor (beta chain) was found in a study of T cell changes during pregnancy in multiple sclerosis. Some clones are missing from TCRdb's copy, which holds only in-frame ones; the method was immunoSEQ multiplex PCR. Of about 35,000 clones in the sample, around nine tenths were seen once. The CDR3 covers 17 residues. Trimming removed 0 bases from V and 2 bases from J; junction bases left unmatched: 6. The germline CDR1 and CDR2 sequences are SGDLS and YYNGEE. The chain combines TRBV9 with TRBJ2-3; 10 nucleotides align to TRBD2. The specimen comprised CD8+ T cells from peripheral blood mononuclear cells, sampled in the third trimester of pregnancy. This receptor was taken from a female donor with multiple sclerosis, enrolled in a pregnancy study. DNA of the CDR3: TGTGCCAGCAGCGTAGCTGATAGCGGGGGGTACACAGATACGCAGTATTTT. This codes for CASSVADSGGYTDTQYF. Filled out from reference TRBV9 and TRBJ2-3, the complete variable domain reads DSGVTQTPKHLITATGQRVTLRCSPRSGDLSVYWYQQSLDQGLQFLIQYYNGEERAKGNILERFSAQQFPDLHSELNLSSLELGDSALYFCASSVADSGGYTDTQYFGPGTRLTVL.